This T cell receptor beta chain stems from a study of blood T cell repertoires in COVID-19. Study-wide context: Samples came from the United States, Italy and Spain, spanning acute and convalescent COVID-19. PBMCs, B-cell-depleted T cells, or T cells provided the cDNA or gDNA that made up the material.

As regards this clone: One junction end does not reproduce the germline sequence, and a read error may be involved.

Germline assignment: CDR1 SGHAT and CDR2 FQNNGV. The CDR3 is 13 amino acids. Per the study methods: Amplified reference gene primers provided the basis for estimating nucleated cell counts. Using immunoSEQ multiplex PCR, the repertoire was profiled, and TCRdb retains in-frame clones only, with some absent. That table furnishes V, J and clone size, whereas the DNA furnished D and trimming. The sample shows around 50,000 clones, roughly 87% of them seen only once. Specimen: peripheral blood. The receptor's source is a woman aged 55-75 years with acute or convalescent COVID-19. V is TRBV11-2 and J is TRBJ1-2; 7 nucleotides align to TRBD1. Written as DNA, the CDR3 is TGTGCCAGCAGCCTAGACAGGGACTATGGCTACACCTTC. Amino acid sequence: CASSLDRDYGYTF.